The clone carrying this TCR beta chain was observed many times. TCRdb itself ran the 5' RACE reads through MiXCR, one entry per CDR3 protein. The sample has 78,000 or so distinct CDR3 sequences, 4% to 6% seen once; the top ten hold about 2%. This sample is part of a study of neurological immune-mediated disorders. This CDR3 has 16 amino acids. Germline CDR1 DFQATT, CDR2 SNEGSKA (reference sequence). V shed 0 bases and J 5 bases; nucleotides not matched to a gene: 10. Input material: PBMCs. V usage is TRBV20-1 and J usage is TRBJ2-3; 8 bases fit TRBD2. The clonotype was recovered from a woman under 40 with multiple sclerosis. CDR3 amino acids: CSARDSLAAREDTQYF. In DNA, the CDR3 is TGCAGTGCTAGAGACTCACTAGCGGCTCGTGAAGATACGCAGTATTTT.